These 32 T cell receptor beta chains came from one sample sequenced in a study of read filtering for tumor transcriptome and immune sequencing. The library was built from 400 ng RNA with molecular barcoded adaptors for alpha/delta and beta/gamma chains. TCRdb fed the reads into MiXCR, producing one record per CDR3 protein. Of 100,000 to 150,000 distinct CDR3 sequences listed, approximately 12% are singletons. The sequenced sample consisted of a population of CD138-negative cells sorted from bone marrow. The origin of the receptors is a donor at least 40 years old with multiple myeloma.

The DNA of the CDR3 is TGTGCCAGCAGTGAAGGTGTTAGCGGGGGGGGCACAGATACGCAGTATTTT. Translated, it gives CASSEGVSGGGTDTQYF. V usage is TRBV6-1 and J usage is TRBJ2-3; 11 nucleotides align to TRBD2. Germline V gene lookup returns CDR1 MNHNS and CDR2 SASEGT. CDR3 length: 17 residues. Trimming took 1 base from V and 1 from J; bases not matched to a gene: 4.

Points on this clonotype: A single base separates this from a much larger clone, so it may be a read error. The chain links TRBV19 to TRBJ1-5; D gene unclear. Trimming pared 8 bases from V and 4 bases from J, leaving 12 bases between. Germline V lookup: CDR1 LNHDA, CDR2 SQIVND (reference sequence). There are 13 residues in the CDR3. DNA for the CDR3: TGTGCCAGTTTGGACGGACCAAATCAGCCCCAGCATTTT. It translates to CASLDGPNQPQHF.

The chain carries TRBV6-5 and TRBJ1-1; D gene unclear. V dropped 6 bases and J dropped 3 bases, with 17 bases sitting between them. Germline loops: CDR1 MNHEY, CDR2 SVGAGI. The CDR3 contains 15 residues. The CDR3 spells CASRPLTRMDTEAFF. The CDR3 DNA reads as TGTGCCAGCAGACCGCTTACACGGATGGACACTGAAGCTTTCTTT.

The table lists this clonotype with a few counts. This rearrangement joins TRBV29-1 to TRBJ1-5; 7 bases fit TRBD1. V was pared by 7 bases and J by 0 bases, with 15 bases of the junction left unmatched. The CDR3 has 17 amino acids. In germline, CDR1 is SQVTM, CDR2 ANQGSEA. The CDR3 is CSAQGPKELYSNQPQHF. The CDR3 region has the DNA TGCAGCGCACAGGGGCCCAAAGAACTTTATAGCAATCAGCCCCAGCATTTT.

In this sample, this clonotype turned up many times. The V gene is TRBV3-1, the J gene TRBJ2-5; 10 nucleotides match TRBD1. The CDR3 has 15 amino acids. J was trimmed by 3 bases and V by 4 bases; bases with no gene match: 5. CDR1 is LGHDT and CDR2 is YNNKEL in the germline V gene (reference sequence). The CDR3 coding sequence is TGTGCCAGCAGCCTAAGAGGACAGGGGGAAGAGACCCAGTACTTC. Its protein product is CASSLRGQGEETQYF.

This clonotype was counted ten times or more. This chain joins TRBV9 and TRBJ2-5; D might be TRBD1 or TRBD2, each matching 6 bases. Germline V gives CDR1 SGDLS, CDR2 YYNGEE. V was clipped by 0 bases and J by 4 bases, with 13 bases between them. The CDR3 extends over 15 amino acids. The CDR3 region is CASSVASGAGETQYF. As DNA, the CDR3 is TGTGCCAGCAGCGTAGCTTCGGGGGCGGGAGAGACCCAGTACTTC.

The chain uses TRBV6-6 and TRBJ2-2, with D perhaps being TRBD1 or TRBD2 (6 bases each). This CDR3 contains 13 residues. Germline CDR1 and CDR2: MNHNY and SVGAGI (reference sequence). V lost 11 bases and J 6 bases, leaving 16 bases between the germline ends. CDR3 sequence reads: CAARRGVAGELFF. The CDR3 coding sequence is TGTGCCGCAAGGAGGGGGGTGGCCGGGGAGCTGTTTTTT.

This clonotype was observed many times. The genes are TRBV20-1 and TRBJ2-1; 10 positions match TRBD2. The CDR3 covers 16 residues. V shed 0 bases and J 5 bases; nucleotides not matched to a gene: 7. Germline loops: CDR1 DFQATT, CDR2 SNEGSKA (reference sequence). The CDR3 protein is CSARDSTSGTDNEQFF. In nucleotides, the CDR3 is TGCAGTGCTAGAGATTCTACTAGCGGGACCGACAATGAGCAGTTCTTC.

This clonotype was seen at least ten times. The chain combines TRBV7-2 with TRBJ2-1; 12 nucleotides match TRBD2. J lost 8 bases, V lost 2 bases, and 4 bases had no gene match. Per germline, CDR1 SGHTA and CDR2 FQGNSA. This CDR3 is built from 15 residues. CDR3 region: CASSLILAGGDEQFF. DNA for the CDR3: TGTGCCAGCAGCTTAATACTAGCGGGGGGCGATGAGCAGTTCTTC.

This clonotype appeared many times. An end of the junction does not agree with germline; a read error may underlie this. The chain is built from TRBV5-5 and TRBJ1-1, with TRBD1 identical over 9 bases. The V gene's germline CDR1 is SGHKS and CDR2 YYEKEE (reference sequence). CDR3 length: 15 residues. This chain's CDR3 is CASSLGDRDFTEAFF. CDR3 DNA: TGTGCCAGCAGTTTGGGGGACAGGGACTTCACTGAAGCTTTCTTT.

In regard to this clonotype: One base away lies a much larger clone, so this may be a sequencing read error. The conserved phenylalanine or tryptophan is not found at the CDR3 terminus, so this likely reflects a read error. This chain joins TRBV7-9 and TRBJ2-7, with 12 nucleotides matching TRBD1. Germline V gene lookup returns CDR1 SEHNR and CDR2 FQNEAQ (reference sequence). V shed 8 bases, J shed 4 bases, and the junction held 3 bases outside the gene matches. The CDR3 loop spans 13 amino acids. The CDR3 protein is CASGTGGGYEQYL. Here the CDR3 DNA reads TGTGCCAGCGGGACAGGGGGCGGTTACGAGCAGTACCTC.

This clonotype showed up many times. The chain carries TRBV30 and TRBJ2-1; the match to TRBD2 covers 14 bases. V was pared by 2 bases and J by 9 bases, with 6 bases of the junction left unmatched. The CDR3 has 15 residues. The germline CDR1 and CDR2 sequences are GTSNPN and SVGIG (reference sequence). The CDR3 DNA reads as TGTGCCTGGAGTAAGGGACTAGCGGGAGTTGGTGAGCAGTTCTTC. Its translation is CAWSKGLAGVGEQFF.

This clonotype was recorded at least ten times. The V call is TRBV29-1, the J call TRBJ2-1; 7 bases agree with TRBD1. This CDR3 contains 12 residues. Germline loops: CDR1 SQVTM, CDR2 ANQGSEA. The CDR3, as DNA: TGCAGTACAGGGGCCGGCGACAATGAGCAGTTCTTC. This gives the protein CSTGAGDNEQFF.

This clonotype was detected a few times. The chain is built from TRBV9 and TRBJ2-7; 7 bases agree with TRBD1. The V gene's germline CDR1 is SGDLS and CDR2 YYNGEE. This CDR3 is 14 amino acids long. Trimming cost V 3 bases and J 2 bases; bases outside gene matches: 5. In nucleotides, the CDR3 is TGTGCCAGCAGCGGACAGGGTCCCCCCTACGAGCAGTACTTC. Its protein is CASSGQGPPYEQYF.

This clonotype was detected many times. The V and J genes are TRBV5-1 and TRBJ2-3; TRBD1 aligns across 8 bases. Germline CDR1 reads SGHRS; CDR2 reads YFSETQ. The CDR3 covers 16 residues. V shed 4 bases and J 1 base; nucleotides not matched to a gene: 8. The CDR3 coding sequence is TGCGCCAGCAGCCTACACAGGGGGGACGGCACAGATACGCAGTATTTT. Its protein product is CASSLHRGDGTDTQYF.

This clonotype was detected many times. The J gene is TRBJ1-5, the V gene TRBV6-1; 11 bases map to TRBD1. The CDR3 has 15 residues. V gave up 5 bases and J gave up 6 bases; unmatched junction bases: 6. Germline lookup yields CDR1 MNHNS and CDR2 SASEGT. The CDR3 sequence is CASSLQGQGGQPQHF. The CDR3 DNA follows: TGTGCCAGCAGTTTACAGGGACAGGGGGGTCAGCCCCAGCATTTT.

Concerning this clonotype: The junction and the germline gene differ at one end; a read error may be behind it. This rearrangement joins TRBV4-1 to TRBJ1-3, with D uncertain. The CDR3 is 16 residues long. Germline V gives CDR1 MGHRA, CDR2 YSYEKL. The CDR3 region is CASSQARTDSGNTIYF. The CDR3 bases are TGTGCCAGCAGCCAAGCCCGGACGGACTCTGGAAACACCATATATTTT.

This clonotype was counted many times. The V gene is TRBV7-2, the J gene TRBJ2-1; D may be TRBD2 (6 bases). Germline V gene data show CDR1 as SGHTA and CDR2 as FQGNSA. There are 14 residues in the CDR3. Trimming removed 5 bases at V and 7 bases at J, with 15 bases between. CDR3: CASSAVLATNEQFF. The CDR3 DNA sequence: TGTGCCAGCAGCGCAGTACTAGCAACTAATGAGCAGTTCTTC.

This clonotype occurred a few times. The junction does not match germline at one end; this may be a read error. The J gene is TRBJ1-3, the V gene TRBV5-6, with D maybe TRBD1 (5 bases). Looked up from germline, CDR1 is SGHDT and CDR2 is YYEEEE. The CDR3 length is 14 residues. In DNA, the CDR3 is TGTGCCAGCAGCTTGACAGGAGATGGAAACACCATGTATTTT. Translated, it gives CASSLTGDGNTMYF.

A few counts support this clonotype. The chain uses TRBV12-3 or TRBV12-4 and TRBJ2-5; D is possibly TRBD1 (6 bases). V was shortened by 6 bases and J by 3 bases, with 26 bases between the two germline ends. CDR3 length: 18 amino acids. CDR3 sequence reads: CASSTRNPGQPEEETQYF. DNA for the CDR3: TGTGCCAGCAGCACCAGAAATCCGGGACAACCTGAGGAAGAGACCCAGTACTTC.

This clonotype showed up many times. The rearrangement uses TRBV7-2 and TRBJ2-3; D unclear. Germline CDR1 and CDR2: SGHTA and FQGNSA. The ends were cut back, 5 bases at V and 6 bases at J, with 12 bases in the middle. This CDR3 is built from 13 residues. The CDR3 coding sequence is TGTGCCAGCAGCAACCCAACAATTGATACGCAGTATTTT. Its translation is CASSNPTIDTQYF. The full variable domain, with the rest looked up from reference TRBV7-2 and TRBJ2-3, is GAGVSQSPSNKVTEKGKDVELRCDPISGHTALYWYRQSLGQGLEFLIYFQGNSAPDKSGLPSDRFSAERTGGSVSTLTIQRTQQEDSAVYLCASSNPTIDTQYFGPGTRLTVL.

This chain uses TRBV6-5 with TRBJ2-1; D possibly corresponds to TRBD2 (6 bases). This CDR3 has 14 residues. Germline lookup yields CDR1 MNHEY and CDR2 SVGAGI. V was cut by 5 bases and J by 3 bases, with 11 bases left in between. The CDR3 loop reads CASSPRGYYNEQFF. The CDR3 nucleotides read TGTGCCAGCAGTCCCCGGGGGTACTACAATGAGCAGTTCTTC.

CDR3 in DNA: TGTGCCAGCAGTGATGCGCTAGGAGGGGAGACCCAGTACTTC. This sequence encodes CASSDALGGETQYF. The chain recombines TRBV2 with TRBJ2-5; the D gene is possibly TRBD2 (6 bases). The CDR3 runs to 14 residues. V gave up 3 bases and J gave up 5 bases, with 13 bases separating them. The germline V gene has CDR1 SNHLY and CDR2 FYNNEI.

This clonotype was seen a single time. This may come from a read error, since a much larger clone is one base off. V gene TRBV5-1 combines with J gene TRBJ2-2, with 11 bases aligning to TRBD2. The CDR3 totals 16 residues. Germline V CDR1 and CDR2: SGHRS, YFSETQ. V was clipped by 1 base and J by 6 bases; unmatched bases: 5. The DNA for the CDR3 is TGCGCCAGCAGCTTGTCTAGCGGGAGGACCTCCGGGGAGCTGTTTTTT. Its protein is CASSLSSGRTSGELFF.

This clonotype was seen a handful of times. A much larger clone differs by one base, so this may be a read error. The chain couples TRBV12-3 or TRBV12-4 to TRBJ2-1; 11 bases map to TRBD2. CDR3 size: 14 residues. J gave up 6 bases and V 8 bases, and 6 bases lay outside the gene matches. The CDR3 spells CASLAGGPCNEQFF. CDR3 coding DNA: TGTGCCAGCTTAGCGGGAGGGCCTTGCAATGAGCAGTTCTTC.

The chain has TRBV20-1 and TRBJ2-7; TRBD1 might be the D (5 bases). This CDR3 is 16 amino acids long. Germline V lookup: CDR1 DFQATT, CDR2 SNEGSKA (reference sequence). The germline V and J ends were trimmed by 6 bases and 4 bases, with 25 bases remaining between them. The CDR3 DNA follows: TGCAGTGCATTAGACGCAGGGCTGCACATGGGGTACGAGCAGTACTTC. It translates to CSALDAGLHMGYEQYF.

This clonotype was detected many times. This chain connects TRBV6-1 to TRBJ2-3, with 8 nucleotides matching TRBD2. The V segment lost 6 bases and the J segment 11 bases; nucleotides outside the gene matches: 10. The CDR3 sequence is 13 residues long. Germline CDR1 is MNHNS and CDR2 is SASEGT. The CDR3 protein is CASRETSGTRQYF. DNA for the CDR3: TGTGCCAGCAGAGAAACTTCCGGGACTAGGCAGTATTTT.

The chain employs TRBV12-3 or TRBV12-4 and TRBJ2-1; maybe TRBD2 (6 bases). V lost 3 bases, J lost 6 bases, and 12 bases lay in between. CDR3 length: 14 residues. CDR3 DNA sequence: TGTGCCAGCAGTTTGGTACTAGCAGGCAATGAGCAGTTCTTC. This translates into CASSLVLAGNEQFF.

This clonotype was seen many times. The chain combines TRBV10-3 with TRBJ2-7; 9 positions agree with TRBD1. Losses at the gene ends were 10 bases for V and 5 bases for J; bases not matched to a gene: 9. Germline V gives CDR1 ENHRY, CDR2 SYGVKD. The CDR3 covers 13 residues. CDR3 sequence (DNA): TGTGCCAACAGCCGGGACAGGGACCACGAGCAGTACTTC. It codes for CANSRDRDHEQYF.

This clonotype has just a few counts. The V and J genes are TRBV2 and TRBJ1-1, with D maybe TRBD1 (5 bases). This CDR3 comprises 14 residues. V gave up 2 bases and J gave up 10 bases, with 17 bases separating them. Per germline, CDR1 SNHLY and CDR2 FYNNEI. Here the CDR3 reads CASSESGTGGGAFF. The CDR3 DNA reads as TGTGCCAGCAGTGAATCTGGGACCGGGGGGGGAGCTTTCTTT.

This clonotype was recorded at least ten times. The rearrangement links TRBV27 to TRBJ2-2, with D possibly TRBD1 on 5 matching bases. Germline CDR1 is MNHEY and CDR2 is SMNVEV (reference sequence). CDR3 length equals 15 residues. V lost 3 bases and J lost 2, with 10 bases in between. CDR3 sequence: CASSLTRDNTGELFF. The CDR3 bases are TGTGCCAGCAGTTTGACCAGGGATAACACCGGGGAGCTGTTTTTT.

This clonotype has ten or more counts. The chain links TRBV5-1 to TRBJ2-2; D perhaps matches TRBD2 (7 bases). There are 14 residues in the CDR3. Germline V CDR1 and CDR2: SGHRS, YFSETQ. Trimming stripped 4 bases from V and 7 bases from J, with 14 bases between. CDR3 coding DNA: TGCGCCAGCAGCCTCCGGGGGGCCGACGGGGAGCTGTTTTTT. Translation: CASSLRGADGELFF.